Below, 19 T cell receptor beta chains from the same sample are listed, as sequenced in a study of molecular identifiers for immune sequencing clone quantification. Each CDR3 protein gets one entry after TCRdb re-called the PCR reads with MiXCR. The data contain approximately 97,000 distinct CDR3 sequences, roughly 24% of them singletons. Sequenced input: naive CD8+ T cells from blood, with Jurkat cell RNA spiked in. Subset of the sample: FACS-sorted CD8+CD4-CCR7+CD45RA+ naive T cells. The source is a human donor in good health. Some libraries in this study had Jurkat cell RNA spiked in.

Notes on this clonotype: Given the absence of the conserved phenylalanine or tryptophan at the CDR3 end, a read error is likely. The DNA for the CDR3 is TGCGCCAGCAGTTGGGCAGCCAGCACAGATACGCAGTATCTT. Translating gives CASSWAASTDTQYL. The chain has TRBV6-5 and TRBJ2-3; no reliable D call. The germline V gene encodes CDR1 MNHEY and CDR2 SVGAGI. The CDR3 contains 14 residues.

The chain couples TRBV12-5 to TRBJ1-5, with a possible D match to TRBD1 (5 bases). The CDR3 contains 18 residues. The V gene's germline CDR1 is LGHNT and CDR2 FRNRAP. V dropped 0 bases and J dropped 2 bases, with 17 bases sitting between them. The CDR3 sequence is CASGLVLWGDAGNQPQHF. CDR3 DNA sequence: TGTGCTAGTGGTTTGGTACTGTGGGGCGACGCGGGCAATCAGCCCCAGCATTTT.

The chain links TRBV28 to TRBJ1-2; possible D gene TRBD1, 6 bases. The CDR3 totals 15 residues. V was trimmed by 3 bases and J by 8 bases, leaving 19 bases between them. The germline V gene has CDR1 MDHEN and CDR2 SYDVKM. CDR3 nucleotide sequence: TGTGCCAGCAGTTTCTCCGGACAGATCGCATGGGGCTACACCTTC. This translates into CASSFSGQIAWGYTF.

With respect to this clonotype: A read error may produce the germline difference seen at one junction end. V gene TRBV7-9 combines with J gene TRBJ1-6; D is perhaps TRBD1 (6 bases). CDR3 length: 14 residues. The germline V gene has CDR1 SEHNR and CDR2 FQNEAQ (reference sequence). The CDR3 region is CTSSLDSQSSPLHF. The CDR3 coding sequence is TGTACCAGCAGCCTGGACAGTCAAAGCTCACCCCTCCACTTT.

This clonotype was seen repeatedly, ten times or more. V and J are TRBV12-3 or TRBV12-4 and TRBJ2-3; no reliable D call. V was trimmed by 6 bases and J by 6 bases, leaving 7 bases between them. The CDR3 spans 11 residues. This CDR3 is CASRRTDTQYF. The DNA for the CDR3 is TGTGCCAGCAGGCGAACGGATACGCAGTATTTT.

This clonotype was counted many times. The chain links TRBV7-9 to TRBJ2-2; no clear D. Trimming left V 3 bases short and J 0 bases short, with 8 bases between. Per the germline V gene, CDR1 is SEHNR and CDR2 is FQNEAQ (reference sequence). The CDR3 covers 15 residues. The CDR3 loop reads CASSFSPTNTGELFF. The CDR3 DNA sequence: TGTGCCAGCAGCTTCAGCCCTACGAACACCGGGGAGCTGTTTTTT.

With regard to this clonotype: The CDR3 end shows no conserved phenylalanine or tryptophan, and so a read error is likely. J is TRBJ2-7 and V is TRBV2; 11 bases align to TRBD1. The CDR3 has 14 residues. Germline CDR1 SNHLY, CDR2 FYNNEI. J lost 5 bases, V lost 4 bases, and 4 bases had no gene match. Here the CDR3 reads CASSGGQGGNEQYS. The CDR3 DNA reads TGTGCCAGCAGTGGGGGACAGGGGGGGAACGAGCAGTACTCC.

The rearrangement joins TRBV20-1 to TRBJ2-3; 10 bases are shared with TRBD2. Germline trimming cut 0 bases from V and 4 bases from J; bases unmatched to any gene: 10. Looked up from germline, CDR1 is DFQATT and CDR2 is SNEGSKA (reference sequence). The CDR3 contains 17 residues. The chain's CDR3 is CSARDRGTSARSDTQYF. The DNA for the CDR3 is TGCAGTGCTAGAGATCGAGGGACTAGCGCTAGGTCAGATACGCAGTATTTT.

The DNA of the CDR3 is TGTGCCAGCACCCCAGCCCGGGACAGACCTAATGAAAAACTGTTTTTT. Translated, it gives CASTPARDRPNEKLFF. The rearrangement joins TRBV7-9 to TRBJ1-4, with 7 positions matching TRBD1. Trimming removed 7 bases from V and 3 bases from J; junction bases left unmatched: 11. This CDR3 is 16 amino acids long. CDR1 and CDR2 (germline): SEHNR, FQNEAQ (reference sequence).

This clonotype has just a few counts. This rearrangement joins TRBV4-3 to TRBJ2-7, with a tentative D call TRBD1 (5 bases). CDR3 length: 16 residues. Trimming took 0 bases from V and 0 from J, leaving 12 bases between them. Germline CDR1 LGHNA, CDR2 YSLEER. The CDR3 protein is CASSQDLRTSSYEQYF. DNA of the CDR3: TGCGCCAGCAGCCAAGACTTAAGGACAAGCTCCTACGAGCAGTACTTC.

To note about this clonotype: Given a much more abundant clone one base away, this may be a read error. This chain links TRBV2 with TRBJ2-3, with 9 bases aligning to TRBD1. The CDR3 is made up of 15 amino acids. The V gene's germline CDR1 is SNHLY and CDR2 FYNNEI. Here the CDR3 DNA reads TGTGCCAGCAGTTCCGGGACAGGGACGACAGGTACGCAGTATTTT. This sequence encodes CASSSGTGTTGTQYF. Combining the CDR3 with reference TRBV2 and TRBJ2-3 gives the whole variable domain EPEVTQTPSHQVTQMGQEVILRCVPISNHLYFYWYRQILGQKVEFLVSFYNNEISEKSEIFDDQFSVERPDGSNFTLKIRSTKLEDSAMYFCASSSGTGTTGTQYFGPGTRLTVL.

This clonotype was found many times. The chain carries TRBV20-1 and TRBJ2-7; D unclear. Deletions cut 2 bases from V and 2 bases from J, with 16 bases between. This CDR3 has 15 residues. Germline CDR1 reads DFQATT; CDR2 reads SNEGSKA (reference sequence). CDR3 DNA: TGCAGTGCTAGATCGGAGAGAGAAACCCCCTACGAGCAGTACTTC. This gives the protein CSARSERETPYEQYF.

The table lists this clonotype with a few counts. The chain uses TRBV7-9 and TRBJ2-7, with D perhaps matching TRBD2 (5 bases). V was pared by 8 bases and J by 3 bases, with 20 bases between. CDR1 and CDR2 (germline): SEHNR, FQNEAQ (reference sequence). The length of the CDR3 is 15 residues. Here the CDR3 reads CASQSGIGSLYEQYF. In DNA form, the CDR3 reads TGTGCCAGCCAAAGCGGAATAGGATCCCTCTACGAGCAGTACTTC.

As regards this clonotype: A read error may explain this, as a much larger clone is one base away. V is TRBV7-9 and J is TRBJ1-5, with 11 bases aligning to TRBD1. CDR1 is SEHNR and CDR2 is FQNEAQ in the germline V gene (reference sequence). CDR3 length: 17 amino acids. As DNA, the CDR3 is TGTGCCAGCAGCTTGTTTCCGGGACAGGGGGTAGGTCAGCCCCAGCGTTTT. Protein product: CASSLFPGQGVGQPQRF.

As to this clonotype: It may be a read error: a sequence one base away is much more abundant. It is likely a read error, because the conserved phenylalanine at the end of the CDR3 is missing. The rearrangement joins TRBV13 to TRBJ2-7; D gene ambiguous. This CDR3 has 16 residues. CDR1 is PRHDT and CDR2 is FYEKMQ in the germline V gene (reference sequence). Trimming cost V 0 bases and J 0 bases, with 12 bases left between them. The CDR3, as DNA: TGTGCCAGCAGCTTAGGCCTGGGAACTGACTCCTACGAGCAGTACTCC. Residues: CASSLGLGTDSYEQYS.

Of note for this clonotype: The junction and the germline gene differ at one end; a read error may be behind it. J is TRBJ2-1 and V is TRBV6-2 or TRBV6-3, with D maybe TRBD1 (5 bases). This CDR3 is 13 amino acids long. The germline V gene encodes CDR1 MNHEY and CDR2 SVGEGT. CDR3 nucleotide sequence: TGTGCCAGCAGTCTTTTTGACAGAAATGAGCCGTTCTTC. Translation gives CASSLFDRNEPFF.

This clonotype was counted between two and nine times. The chain uses TRBV4-2 and TRBJ1-5; D might be TRBD1 (5 bases). CDR1 LGHNA and CDR2 YNFKEQ come from the germline V gene. V lost 4 bases to trimming and J lost 3 bases, with 28 bases between them. The CDR3 is made up of 20 amino acids. DNA for the CDR3: TGTGCCAGCAGCCCCAGTGCCATTACACAGTGGTCGGGGCCCAATCAGCCCCAGCATTTT. It is translated as CASSPSAITQWSGPNQPQHF.

This clonotype was seen at least ten times. In DNA form, the CDR3 reads TGTGCCAGCAGCGTAGGGACTAGCGGCACGAGTGAGCAGTTCTTC. This gives the protein CASSVGTSGTSEQFF. The chain is built from TRBV9 and TRBJ2-1; TRBD2 agrees at 10 bases. Germline CDR1 and CDR2: SGDLS and YYNGEE. The CDR3 spans 15 residues. After removal of 0 bases from V and 9 bases from J, the junction contained 6 bases not matched to a gene.

This clonotype was seen only a few times. It is likely a read error, because the conserved phenylalanine at the end of the CDR3 is missing. The chain combines TRBV12-3 or TRBV12-4 with TRBJ2-7; possibly TRBD1 for D (6 bases). V dropped 5 bases and J dropped 5 bases, with 16 bases sitting between them. The CDR3 consists of 14 residues. The CDR3 loop is CASSGDQGFHEQYY. The CDR3 region has the DNA TGTGCCAGCAGTGGAGACCAGGGGTTCCACGAGCAGTACTAC.